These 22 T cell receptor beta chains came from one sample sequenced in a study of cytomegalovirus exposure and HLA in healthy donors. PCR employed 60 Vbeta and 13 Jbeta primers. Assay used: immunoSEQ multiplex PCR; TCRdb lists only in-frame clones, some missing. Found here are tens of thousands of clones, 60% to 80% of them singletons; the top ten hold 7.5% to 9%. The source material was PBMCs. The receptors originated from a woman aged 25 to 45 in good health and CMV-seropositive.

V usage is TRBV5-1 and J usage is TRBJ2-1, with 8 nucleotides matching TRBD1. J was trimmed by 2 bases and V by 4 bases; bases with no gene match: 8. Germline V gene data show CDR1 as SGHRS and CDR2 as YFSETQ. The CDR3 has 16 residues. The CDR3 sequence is CASSPARTGTYNEQFF. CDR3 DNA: TGCGCCAGCAGCCCGGCCCGGACAGGGACCTACAATGAGCAGTTCTTC.

The CDR3 loop reads CASSIGLAGGALYGTQYF. CDR3 coding DNA: TGTGCCAGTAGTATAGGACTAGCGGGGGGTGCCCTTTACGGGACCCAGTACTTC. The chain links TRBV19 to TRBJ2-5; TRBD2 agrees at 13 bases. The germline V gene has CDR1 LNHDA and CDR2 SQIVND (reference sequence). The CDR3 spans 18 residues. V gave up 1 base and J gave up 7 bases; unmatched junction bases: 12.

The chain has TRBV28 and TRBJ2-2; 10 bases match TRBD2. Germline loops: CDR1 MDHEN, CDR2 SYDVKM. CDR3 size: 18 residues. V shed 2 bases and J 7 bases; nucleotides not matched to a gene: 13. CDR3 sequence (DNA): TGTGCCAGCAGTTTAAGAAGTGAAGCGGGAGGGCCCGGCGGGGAGCTGTTTTTT. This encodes CASSLRSEAGGPGGELFF.

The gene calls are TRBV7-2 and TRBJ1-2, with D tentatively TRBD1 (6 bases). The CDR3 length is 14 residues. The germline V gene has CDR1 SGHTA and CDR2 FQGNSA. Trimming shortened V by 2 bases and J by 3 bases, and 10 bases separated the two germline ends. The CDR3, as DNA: TGTGCCAGCAGCTTACAACAGGGAGACTATGGCTACACCTTC. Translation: CASSLQQGDYGYTF.

CDR3 nucleotide sequence: TGTGCCAGCAGCTTAGTGTTGACAGGTACCTACGAGCAGTACTTC. Its translation is CASSLVLTGTYEQYF. V gene TRBV7-9 combines with J gene TRBJ2-7; TRBD1 is a possible D gene (6 bases). CDR1 and CDR2 from the germline V gene are SEHNR and FQNEAQ (reference sequence). The CDR3 has 15 residues. V gave up 1 base and J gave up 2 bases, with 12 bases separating them.

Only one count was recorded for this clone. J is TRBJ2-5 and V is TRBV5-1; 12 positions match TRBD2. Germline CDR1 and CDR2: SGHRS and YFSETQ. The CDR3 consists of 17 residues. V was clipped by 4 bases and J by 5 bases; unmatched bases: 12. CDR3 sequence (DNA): TGCGCCAGCAGCCCTGGACTAGCGGGGCGAGAAGGCGAGACCCAGTACTTC. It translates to CASSPGLAGREGETQYF.

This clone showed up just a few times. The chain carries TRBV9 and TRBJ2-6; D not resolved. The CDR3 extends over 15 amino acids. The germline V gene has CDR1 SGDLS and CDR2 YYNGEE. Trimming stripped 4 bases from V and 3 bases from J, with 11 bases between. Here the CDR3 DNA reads TGTGCCAGCAGCCTACGACACGGTGGGGCCAACGTCCTGACTTTC. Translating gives CASSLRHGGANVLTF.

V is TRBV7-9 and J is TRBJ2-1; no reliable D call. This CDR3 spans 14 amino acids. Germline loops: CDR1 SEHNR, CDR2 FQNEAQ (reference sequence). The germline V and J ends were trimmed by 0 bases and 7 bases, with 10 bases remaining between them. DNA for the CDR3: TGTGCCAGCAGCTTAGCGCAACTCCTGAATGAGCAGTTCTTC. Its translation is CASSLAQLLNEQFF.

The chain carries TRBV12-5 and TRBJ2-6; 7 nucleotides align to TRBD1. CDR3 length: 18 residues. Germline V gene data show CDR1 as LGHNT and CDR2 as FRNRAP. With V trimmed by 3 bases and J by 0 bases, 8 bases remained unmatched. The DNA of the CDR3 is TGTGCTAGTGGTTTTATCCGGGACAGTCACTCTGGGGCCAACGTCCTGACTTTC. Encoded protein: CASGFIRDSHSGANVLTF.

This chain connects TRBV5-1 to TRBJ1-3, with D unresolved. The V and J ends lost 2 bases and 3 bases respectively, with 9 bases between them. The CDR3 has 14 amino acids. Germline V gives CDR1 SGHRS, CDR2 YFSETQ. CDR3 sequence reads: CASSLGTDGNTIYF. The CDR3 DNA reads TGCGCCAGCAGCTTAGGAACAGATGGAAACACCATATATTTT.

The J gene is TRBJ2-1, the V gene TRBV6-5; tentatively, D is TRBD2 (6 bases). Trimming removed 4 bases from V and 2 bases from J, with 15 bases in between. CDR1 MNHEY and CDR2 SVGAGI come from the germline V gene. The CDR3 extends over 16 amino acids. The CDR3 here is CASSSSGTAPYNEQFF. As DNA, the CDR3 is TGTGCCAGCAGTTCATCCGGGACTGCCCCCTACAATGAGCAGTTCTTC.

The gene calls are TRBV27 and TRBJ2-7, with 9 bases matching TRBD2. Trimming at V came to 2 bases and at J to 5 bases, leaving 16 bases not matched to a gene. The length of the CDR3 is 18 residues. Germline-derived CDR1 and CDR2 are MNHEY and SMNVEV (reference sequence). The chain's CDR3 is CASSLIGGSGSRTDEQYF. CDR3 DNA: TGTGCCAGCAGTTTAATAGGAGGTAGCGGGAGCAGGACTGACGAGCAGTACTTC.

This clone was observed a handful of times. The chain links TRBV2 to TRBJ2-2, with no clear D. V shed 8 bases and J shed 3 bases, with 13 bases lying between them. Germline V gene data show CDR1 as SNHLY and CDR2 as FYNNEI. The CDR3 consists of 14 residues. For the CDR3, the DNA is TGTGCCAGCCGCGTCCCTCGTGACACCGGGGAGCTGTTTTTT. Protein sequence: CASRVPRDTGELFF. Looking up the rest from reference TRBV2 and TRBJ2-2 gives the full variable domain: EPEVTQTPSHQVTQMGQEVILRCVPISNHLYFYWYRQILGQKVEFLVSFYNNEISEKSEIFDDQFSVERPDGSNFTLKIRSTKLEDSAMYFCASRVPRDTGELFFGEGSRLTVL.

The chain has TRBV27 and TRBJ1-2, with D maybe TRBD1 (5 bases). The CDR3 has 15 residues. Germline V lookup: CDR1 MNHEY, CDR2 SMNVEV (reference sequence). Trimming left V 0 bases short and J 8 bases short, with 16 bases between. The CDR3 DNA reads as TGTGCCAGCAGTTTATCCGGGTTCAGGGTTGACGGCTACACCTTC. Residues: CASSLSGFRVDGYTF.

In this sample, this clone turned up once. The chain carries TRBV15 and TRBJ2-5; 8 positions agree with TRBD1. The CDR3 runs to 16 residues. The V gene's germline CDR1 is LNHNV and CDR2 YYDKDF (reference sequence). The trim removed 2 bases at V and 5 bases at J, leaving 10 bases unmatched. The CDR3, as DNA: TGTGCCACCAGCAGACTCAGGACAGGGCGGGCGGAGACCCAGTACTTC. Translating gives CATSRLRTGRAETQYF.

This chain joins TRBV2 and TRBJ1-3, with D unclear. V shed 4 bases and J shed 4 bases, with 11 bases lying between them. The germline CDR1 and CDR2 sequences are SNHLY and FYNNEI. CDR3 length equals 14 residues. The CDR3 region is CASSGRGRGNTIYF. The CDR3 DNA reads TGTGCCAGCAGTGGGCGAGGTCGAGGAAACACCATATATTTT.

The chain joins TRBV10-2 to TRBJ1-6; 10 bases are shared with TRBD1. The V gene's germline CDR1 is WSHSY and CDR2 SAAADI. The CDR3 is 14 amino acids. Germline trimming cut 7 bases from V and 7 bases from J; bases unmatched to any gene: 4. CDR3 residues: CASNADRGNSPLHF. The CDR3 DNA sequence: TGCGCCAGCAACGCGGACAGGGGGAATTCACCCCTCCACTTT.

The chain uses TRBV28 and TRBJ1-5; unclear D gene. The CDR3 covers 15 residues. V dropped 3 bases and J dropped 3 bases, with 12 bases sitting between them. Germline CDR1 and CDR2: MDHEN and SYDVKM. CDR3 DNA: TGTGCCAGCAGTTTGGGAGGGCCCTTCAATCAGCCCCAGCATTTT. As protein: CASSLGGPFNQPQHF.

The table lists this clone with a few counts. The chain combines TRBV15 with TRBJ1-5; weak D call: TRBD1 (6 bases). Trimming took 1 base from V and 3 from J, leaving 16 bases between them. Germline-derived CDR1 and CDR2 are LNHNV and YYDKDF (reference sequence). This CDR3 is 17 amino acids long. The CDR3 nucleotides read TGTGCCACCAGCAGAGGAAAGAAAGGACAGCCCAATCAGCCCCAGCATTTT. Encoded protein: CATSRGKKGQPNQPQHF.

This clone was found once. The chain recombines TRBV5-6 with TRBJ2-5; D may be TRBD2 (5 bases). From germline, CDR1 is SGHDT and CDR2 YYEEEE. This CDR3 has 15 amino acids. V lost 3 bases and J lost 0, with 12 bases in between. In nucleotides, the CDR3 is TGTGCCAGCAGCTCCTTTAGCGTTAACCAAGAGACCCAGTACTTC. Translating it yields CASSSFSVNQETQYF.

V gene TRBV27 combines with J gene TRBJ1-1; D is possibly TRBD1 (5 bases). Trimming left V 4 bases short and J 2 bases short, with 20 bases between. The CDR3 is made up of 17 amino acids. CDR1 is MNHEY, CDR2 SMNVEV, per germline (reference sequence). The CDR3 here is CASSYSAGLVANTEAFF. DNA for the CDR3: TGTGCCAGCAGTTACTCCGCAGGGTTGGTGGCCAACACTGAAGCTTTCTTT.

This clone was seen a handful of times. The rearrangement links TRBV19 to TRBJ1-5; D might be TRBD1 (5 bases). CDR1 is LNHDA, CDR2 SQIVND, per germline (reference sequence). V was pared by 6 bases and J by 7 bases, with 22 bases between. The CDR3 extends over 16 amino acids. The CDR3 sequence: CASSPGGEGMKQPQHF. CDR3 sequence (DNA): TGTGCCAGTAGCCCCGGGGGAGAGGGTATGAAACAGCCCCAGCATTTT.